The clone carrying this T cell receptor beta chain was observed many times. These data come from a study of T-cell reconstitution after alpha-beta-depleted transplantation in children. Molecular barcoding with unique molecular identifiers was used for the TCRbeta library. MiXCR was run by TCRdb on the PCR reads, yielding one entry per CDR3 protein. The table lists roughly 120,000 distinct CDR3 sequences, around a tenth of them singletons. This CDR3 comprises 16 residues. The V gene end was trimmed by 0 bases and the J gene end by 2 bases; junction bases not matched to a gene: 7. CDR1 is SGHRS and CDR2 is YFSETQ in the germline V gene.

The chain combines TRBV5-1 with TRBJ2-7; 8 bases are shared with TRBD2. This receptor was obtained from a human donor who donated a stem cell graft to a child with acute lymphoblastic leukemia. This specimen consisted of PBMCs from the stem cell graft donor, obtained from the stem cell graft. CDR3 region: CASSLEVLAGTYEQYF. CDR3 bases: TGCGCCAGCAGCTTGGAAGTGCTAGCGGGTACCTACGAGCAGTACTTC.